This T cell receptor (beta chain) was found in a study of spatial heterogeneity in lung cancer. For the study at large: Beta-chain sequences were consistently detected more often than alpha-chain sequences.

V was clipped by 6 bases and J by 4 bases; unmatched bases: 13. The CDR3 length is 16 residues. The V gene's germline CDR1 is SQVTM and CDR2 ANQGSEA. Via MiXCR, TCRdb re-called the 5' RACE reads, giving one row per CDR3 protein. Here the sample spans some 120,000 distinct CDR3 sequences, more than 9% being singletons. Time point defined: blood at routine non-recurrence follow-up after resection. The authors sequenced whole RNA from tumor, nontumor lung or frozen PBMC without sorting. This clonotype has a count of ten or more. The TCR comes from a male donor with early-stage non-small cell lung cancer. This specimen was PBMCs, taken at follow-up. The chain couples TRBV29-1 to TRBJ2-1; 9 positions agree with TRBD1. The CDR3 spells CSVPQGARFLYNEQFF. As DNA, the CDR3 is TGCAGCGTGCCACAGGGGGCACGCTTCCTTTACAATGAGCAGTTCTTC.